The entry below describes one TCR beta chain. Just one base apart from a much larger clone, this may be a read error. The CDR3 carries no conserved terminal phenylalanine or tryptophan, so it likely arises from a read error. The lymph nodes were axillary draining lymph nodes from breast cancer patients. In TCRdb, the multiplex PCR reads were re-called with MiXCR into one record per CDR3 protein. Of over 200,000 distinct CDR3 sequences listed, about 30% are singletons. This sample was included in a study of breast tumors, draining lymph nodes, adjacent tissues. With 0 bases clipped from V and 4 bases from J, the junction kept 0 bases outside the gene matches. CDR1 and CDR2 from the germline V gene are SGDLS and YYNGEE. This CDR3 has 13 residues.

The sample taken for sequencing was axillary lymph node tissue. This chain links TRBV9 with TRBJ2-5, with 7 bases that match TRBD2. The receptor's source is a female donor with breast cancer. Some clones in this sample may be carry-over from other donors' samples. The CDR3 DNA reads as TGTGCCAGCAGCGTAGGGGGGGGAGAGACCCAGTACTCC. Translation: CASSVGGGETQYS.